A selection of T cell receptor beta chains follows, all from one sample in a study of blood T cell repertoires in COVID-19. This table comes from immunoSEQ multiplex PCR, and its TCRdb copy is limited to in-frame clones, with some not included. The table lists over 130,000 clones, about nine tenths of them singletons. Sequencing was done on a sample of peripheral blood. The receptors were sampled from a human donor with COVID-19, enrolled during active disease. The donor label of this sample is uncertain. Each CDR3 is given without its conserved first and last residue.

TRBV14 | ASSQGGPSNSPLH
TRBV7-9 | ASGSDRDTEAF
TRBV5-1 | ASTPLTLSLAATDTQY
TRBV12-3/TRBV12-4 | ASSMTGLDEQF
TRBV23-1 | ASPKGGLAGRPSYNEQF
TRBV7-6 | ASSVTSGGVPEF
TRBV6-5 | ASSALGGGQETQY
TRBV19 | ASSGRDRWQPQH
TRBV11-2 | ASSYGDRPNQETQY
TRBV19 | ASHRQGMFSNYGYT
TRBV7-3 | ASSLNGGANTGELF
TRBV19 | ASSIIGGTNEKLF
TRBV5-1 | ASSLNSNSNQPQH
TRBV11-1 | ASSRNGVYGYT